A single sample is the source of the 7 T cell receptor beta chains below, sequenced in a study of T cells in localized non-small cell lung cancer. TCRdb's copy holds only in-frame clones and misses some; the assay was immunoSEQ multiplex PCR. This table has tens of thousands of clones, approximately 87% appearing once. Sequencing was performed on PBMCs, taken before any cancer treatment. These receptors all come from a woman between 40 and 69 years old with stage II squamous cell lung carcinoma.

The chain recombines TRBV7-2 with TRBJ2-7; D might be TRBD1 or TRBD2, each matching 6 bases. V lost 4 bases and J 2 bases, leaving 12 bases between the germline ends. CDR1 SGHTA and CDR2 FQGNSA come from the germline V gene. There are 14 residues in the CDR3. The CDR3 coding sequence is TGTGCCAGCAGCTCTCGGAGGGGGACCTACGAGCAGTACTTC. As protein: CASSSRRGTYEQYF.

This CDR3 reads CASSFHLGPHRVGNTIYF. CDR3 DNA sequence: TGTGCCAGCAGTTTCCACCTAGGGCCTCACAGGGTTGGAAACACCATATATTTT. The genes are TRBV28 and TRBJ1-3, with D perhaps matching TRBD1 (6 bases). Germline V CDR1 and CDR2: MDHEN, SYDVKM. This CDR3 region has 18 residues. V lost 3 bases and J 3 bases, leaving 21 bases between the germline ends. Full variable domain (rest looked up from reference TRBV28 and TRBJ1-3): DVKVTQSSRYLVKRTGEKVFLECVQDMDHENMFWYRQDPGLGLRLIYFSYDVKMKEKGDIPEGYSVSREKKERFSLILESASTNQTSMYLCASSFHLGPHRVGNTIYFGEGSWLTVV.

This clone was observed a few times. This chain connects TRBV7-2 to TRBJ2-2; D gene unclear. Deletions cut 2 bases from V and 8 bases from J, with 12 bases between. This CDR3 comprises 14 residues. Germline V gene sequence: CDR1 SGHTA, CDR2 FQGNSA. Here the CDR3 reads CASSLLPPPGELFF. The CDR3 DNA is TGTGCCAGCAGCTTATTGCCTCCCCCGGGGGAGCTGTTTTTT.

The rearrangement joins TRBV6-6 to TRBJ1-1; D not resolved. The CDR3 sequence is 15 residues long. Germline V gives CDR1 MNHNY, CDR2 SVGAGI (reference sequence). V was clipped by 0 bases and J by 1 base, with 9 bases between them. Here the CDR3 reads CASSYSSLTNTEAFF. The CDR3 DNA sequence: TGTGCCAGCAGTTACTCGAGTCTTACGAACACTGAAGCTTTCTTT.

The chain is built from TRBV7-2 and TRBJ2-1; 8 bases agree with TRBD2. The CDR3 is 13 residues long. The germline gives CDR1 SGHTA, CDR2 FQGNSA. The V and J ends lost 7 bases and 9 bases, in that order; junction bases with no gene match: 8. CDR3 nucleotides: TGTGCCAGCACCCTTCTTGCGGGAGGTGAGCAGTTCTTC. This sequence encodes CASTLLAGGEQFF. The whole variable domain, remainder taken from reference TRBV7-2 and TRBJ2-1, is GAGVSQSPSNKVTEKGKDVELRCDPISGHTALYWYRQSLGQGLEFLIYFQGNSAPDKSGLPSDRFSAERTGGSVSTLTIQRTQQEDSAVYLCASTLLAGGEQFFGPGTRLTVL.

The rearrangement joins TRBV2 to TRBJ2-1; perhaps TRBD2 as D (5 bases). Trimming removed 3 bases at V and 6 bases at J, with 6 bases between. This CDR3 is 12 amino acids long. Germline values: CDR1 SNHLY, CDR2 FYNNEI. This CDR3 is CASSEEVNEQFF. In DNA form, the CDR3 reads TGTGCCAGCAGTGAGGAGGTCAATGAGCAGTTCTTC.

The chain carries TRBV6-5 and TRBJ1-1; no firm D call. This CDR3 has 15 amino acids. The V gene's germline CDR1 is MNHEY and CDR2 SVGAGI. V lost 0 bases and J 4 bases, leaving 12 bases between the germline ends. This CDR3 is CASSYSSGLLTEAFF. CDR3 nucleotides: TGTGCCAGCAGTTACTCGTCAGGCCTCCTCACTGAAGCTTTCTTT.